This TCR beta chain was observed in a study of blood T cell repertoires in COVID-19. Study at large: Samples came from the United States, Italy and Spain, spanning acute and convalescent COVID-19. T cells, B-cell-depleted T cells, or PBMCs provided the cDNA or gDNA that served as material.

CDR1 and CDR2 from the germline V gene are MNHEY and SVGAGI. CDR3 length: 15 residues. V was clipped by 6 bases and J by 0 bases, with 12 bases between them. Authors' analysis steps: Researchers report that nucleated cell counts were estimated from reference gene primer amplification. Some clones are missing from TCRdb's copy, which holds only in-frame ones; the method was immunoSEQ multiplex PCR. D and trimming were read from the DNA, whereas the V and J calls and clone size are those reported in that table. Of roughly 80,000 clones in the sample, 70% to 90% were seen once. Sequencing used peripheral blood. The TCR sequence derives from a woman aged 80 or over with active or convalescent COVID-19. The rearrangement uses TRBV6-5 and TRBJ1-5; D possibly corresponds to TRBD1 (6 bases). CDR3 DNA sequence: TGTGCCAGCAGGTTTAACAGGGTTAGCAATCAGCCCCAGCATTTT. This codes for CASRFNRVSNQPQHF.